Detailed here is one T cell receptor (beta chain). The data derive from a study of blood T cell repertoires in COVID-19. Across the whole study: Both acute and convalescent COVID-19 samples were obtained from the United States, Italy and Spain.

Here immunoSEQ multiplex PCR was the method, and the copy in TCRdb shows in-frame clones only, minus some. The sample includes over 110,000 clones, approximately 90% of them seen just once. Germline values: CDR1 LNHNV, CDR2 YYDKDF (reference sequence). The CDR3 is 19 residues long. J was trimmed by 0 bases and V by 4 bases; bases with no gene match: 10. The sequenced sample was peripheral blood. The chain couples TRBV15 to TRBJ2-2; 11 positions agree with TRBD2. The sequence derives from a human donor in a cohort sampled during active COVID-19. The CDR3 DNA follows: TGTGCCACCAGCACGCCGTTGGGACTAGCGGTGTCGAACACCGGGGAGCTGTTTTTT. Its translation: CATSTPLGLAVSNTGELFF. Supplemented by reference TRBV15 and TRBJ2-2, the full variable domain reads DAMVIQNPRYQVTQFGKPVTLSCSQTLNHNVMYWYQQKSSQAPKLLFHYYDKDFNNEADTPDNFQSRRPNTSFCFLDIRSPGLGDTAMYLCATSTPLGLAVSNTGELFFGEGSRLTVL.